These T cell receptor beta chains were read from a single sample in a study of OX40 agonist ivuxolimab in advanced cancers. Using immunoSEQ multiplex PCR, the repertoire was profiled, and TCRdb retains in-frame clones only, with some absent. The profile shows more than 70,000 clones, more than 80% of them singletons. This specimen was CD4+ or CD8+ T cells sorted from blood, taken in a trial of the OX40 agonist ivuxolimab. Receptors were obtained from an adult with an advanced solid tumor such as melanoma, head and neck, liver or kidney cancer. The CDR3 runs from the conserved cysteine through the conserved F or W. The order of the fields is CDR3 DNA, CDR3 protein, V gene, clone size, D gene, CDR3 length, J gene. D genes are given only for firm matches. The size entry is marked missing in some rows and otherwise reads once, few, many or a size class.

TGCAGTGCTAGAACAGGCGGGGGCTACACCTTC	CSARTGGGYTF	TRBV20-1	NA	NA	11	TRBJ1-2
TGTGCCACCTACGATGGGTTGGGCGAAAAACTGTTTTTT	CATYDGLGEKLFF	TRBV28	NA	NA	13	TRBJ1-4
TGTGCCAGCAGCCTCAAACTAGCGAGTTCGACAGATACGCAGTATTTT	CASSLKLASSTDTQYF	TRBV7-2	NA	TRBD2	16	TRBJ2-3
TGTGCCAGCAGTTATGGACAGGGCCCCTTTCCCCAGCATTTT	CASSYGQGPFPQHF	TRBV6-5	NA	TRBD1	14	TRBJ1-5
TGTGCCAGCTCACCGAACTGGGGGACAGGGAAAAACTATGGCTACACCTTC	CASSPNWGTGKNYGYTF	TRBV18	NA	TRBD1	17	TRBJ1-2
TGTGCCAGCAGGGGGACAGCTAATTCACCCCTCCACTTT	CASRGTANSPLHF	TRBV6-6	NA	TRBD1	13	TRBJ1-6
TGTGCCTGGAGTGGCCTAGCGGGTTACCACGAGCAGTACTTC	CAWSGLAGYHEQYF	TRBV30	NA	TRBD2	14	TRBJ2-7
TGTGCCAGCAGTCGAGGATCCTACGAGCAGTACTTC	CASSRGSYEQYF	TRBV28	few	NA	12	TRBJ2-7
TGTGCCAGCAGACCTCACGGGGCAGCGGGAGTCTCTGGCAATGAGCAGTTCTTC	CASRPHGAAGVSGNEQFF	TRBV28	NA	TRBD2	18	TRBJ2-1
TGTGCCAGCAGCGTAGATCAGGCAACTAATGAAAAACTGTTTTTT	CASSVDQATNEKLFF	TRBV9	NA	NA	15	TRBJ1-4
TGTGCCAGCAGCTTGGCAGGACAGCAAGAGACCCAGTACTTC	CASSLAGQQETQYF	TRBV5-4	NA	NA	14	TRBJ2-5
TGTGCCAGCAGCTTAGCTCCAGGCAGGGGCGAGCAGTACTTC	CASSLAPGRGEQYF	TRBV11-2	NA	NA	14	TRBJ2-7
TGTGCCAGCAGCCCCTCCCCCGGGACTAGCGGGACTGAGACCCAGTACTTC	CASSPSPGTSGTETQYF	TRBV5-4	NA	TRBD2	17	TRBJ2-5
TGTGCCAGCAGTGATTGGACAGGCATTACGGGCTTC	CASSDWTGITGF	TRBV2	NA	TRBD1	12	TRBJ2-7
TGTGCCAGCAGCCAAGATCAGGGGGGCACAGATACGCAGTATTTT	CASSQDQGGTDTQYF	TRBV14	NA	TRBD1	15	TRBJ2-3
TGTGCCAGCAGTGAAGCGGTTGCAGGGACCGGGCAGCCCCAGCATTTT	CASSEAVAGTGQPQHF	TRBV2	NA	NA	16	TRBJ1-5
TGTGCCAGCAGGGCACTAGCGGGAGGGCCAGACTCCGAGCAGTTCTTC	CASRALAGGPDSEQFF	TRBV2	few	TRBD2	16	TRBJ2-1
TGTGCCAGCAGATTATCGGGCGCTAGCTCCTACGAGCAGTACTTC	CASRLSGASSYEQYF	TRBV6-1	NA	NA	15	TRBJ2-7
TGTGCCCTCAAAGGCACCGGGGAGCTGTTTTTT	CALKGTGELFF	TRBV30	few	NA	11	TRBJ2-2
TGTGCCAGCAGTTTAGGGGCCACCGGCGTTATCGGCCTCCACTTT	CASSLGATGVIGLHF	TRBV28	NA	NA	15	TRBJ1-6
TGCGCCAGCAGCTTATCGGGACAGGAAGCTTTCTTT	CASSLSGQEAFF	TRBV5-1	NA	TRBD1	12	TRBJ1-1
TGTGCCAGCAGCCAGACCCTCGGGACCGGGGAGCTGTTTTTT	CASSQTLGTGELFF	TRBV7-9	NA	NA	14	TRBJ2-2
TGCGCCAGCAGCCAAGATAGAGGGCTAGCGGGGAGCACCGGGGAGCTGTTTTTT	CASSQDRGLAGSTGELFF	TRBV4-3	NA	TRBD2	18	TRBJ2-2
TGCAGCGTTGCGGGGGACAGGGCGCCCGAGCAGTACTTC	CSVAGDRAPEQYF	TRBV29-1	NA	TRBD1	13	TRBJ2-7
TGTGCCAGCAGACCCGGGGGGGCGAGGCAGCCCCAGCATTTT	CASRPGGARQPQHF	TRBV2	once	NA	14	TRBJ1-5
TGTGCCAGCAGTTTGGGGGAGACCCAGTACTTC	CASSLGETQYF	TRBV27	NA	NA	11	TRBJ2-5
TGTGCCAGCAGTCCGGATCCCGGGACTAGCTATTATGAGCAGTTCTTC	CASSPDPGTSYYEQFF	TRBV7-2	NA	TRBD2	16	TRBJ2-1
TGTGCCAGCTCAAATTCCGGGACAGGGGGCGCGGAGCAGTACTTC	CASSNSGTGGAEQYF	TRBV28	NA	TRBD1	15	TRBJ2-7
TGTGCCAGTAGTAGGGGAGGAGGTCAGCCCCAGCATTTT	CASSRGGGQPQHF	TRBV19	NA	NA	13	TRBJ1-5
TGTGCCAGCAGTGGCGCGGGACTTCGCACAGATACGCAGTATTTT	CASSGAGLRTDTQYF	TRBV25-1	NA	NA	15	TRBJ2-3
TGTGCCAGCAGTCAGGGACAGTTAATCAACACCGGGGAGCTGTTTTTT	CASSQGQLINTGELFF	TRBV28	NA	TRBD1	16	TRBJ2-2
TGTGCCAGCAGCTTTGCGGGAGCGGAGTACAATGAGCAGTTCTTC	CASSFAGAEYNEQFF	TRBV7-8	NA	TRBD2	15	TRBJ2-1
TGTGCCAGCAGCCGTCGGGACAGGGCGGGCTACACCTTC	CASSRRDRAGYTF	TRBV6-5	NA	TRBD1	13	TRBJ1-2
TGTGCCAGCAGCATGGGACTAGCGGGGACCCCGGAGACCCAGTACTTC	CASSMGLAGTPETQYF	TRBV21-1	NA	NA	16	TRBJ2-5
TGTGCCTGGGGGAAGCGGGCCAAAAACATTCAGTACTTC	CAWGKRAKNIQYF	TRBV30	NA	NA	13	TRBJ2-4
TGTGCCAGCAGCTTTGGGACAGGGGGTGAGCAGTACTTC	CASSFGTGGEQYF	TRBV5-6	once	TRBD1	13	TRBJ2-7
TGTGCCAGCAGTTACTCGATGGGTAATGAAAAACTGTTTTTT	CASSYSMGNEKLFF	TRBV6-6	NA	NA	14	TRBJ1-4
TGCGCCAGCAGCTTAGGCGGGCACCTGGGTGACACTGAAGCTTTCTTT	CASSLGGHLGDTEAFF	TRBV5-1	NA	NA	16	TRBJ1-1
TGTGCCAGCAGCCATCGTTACGAGCAGTACTTC	CASSHRYEQYF	TRBV5-8	NA	NA	11	TRBJ2-7
TGTGCCAGCAGTTTTTACGGCGGGCAAGAGACCCAGTACTTC	CASSFYGGQETQYF	TRBV28	NA	NA	14	TRBJ2-5
TGTGCCAGCAGCCTGTCGCGACAGGGTTACGAGCAGTACTTC	CASSLSRQGYEQYF	TRBV11-2	NA	TRBD1	14	TRBJ2-7
TGTGCCAGCGGATCTCCAGGGGGCCCGGCTGACATTCAGTACTTC	CASGSPGGPADIQYF	TRBV28	NA	TRBD1	15	TRBJ2-4
TGTGCCAGCAGTTTAAGGGACAGGGATCAGCCCCAGCATTTT	CASSLRDRDQPQHF	TRBV28	NA	TRBD1	14	TRBJ1-5
TGTGCCAGCAGTGAGCAGTTTTCGGCCAACGTCCTGACTTTC	CASSEQFSANVLTF	TRBV6-4	NA	NA	14	TRBJ2-6
TGTGCCAGCAGGAGATCGGGACAGGGCTATGGCTACACCTTC	CASRRSGQGYGYTF	TRBV27	once	TRBD1	14	TRBJ1-2
TGTGCCAGTAGCCTAGGGACTAGCGGGGGGAATGAGCAGTTCTTC	CASSLGTSGGNEQFF	TRBV19	NA	TRBD2	15	TRBJ2-1
TGTGCCAGTAGTAGAAAACTAGCGGAGCTTACGAACACCGGGGAGCTGTTTTTT	CASSRKLAELTNTGELFF	TRBV19	NA	TRBD2	18	TRBJ2-2
TGCGCCAGCAGCTCCGGACAGAACACTGAAGCTTTCTTT	CASSSGQNTEAFF	TRBV5-1	NA	NA	13	TRBJ1-1
TGCGCCAGCAGCCCGGGGAGTCTGGGAGGGGAGACCCAGTACTTC	CASSPGSLGGETQYF	TRBV5-1	NA	TRBD2	15	TRBJ2-5
TGCGCCAGCAGCCCCGGGACAGGTTGGACCGAGGAGCAGTACTTC	CASSPGTGWTEEQYF	TRBV5-1	few	TRBD1	15	TRBJ2-7
TGTGCCAGCAGCTTACGGGACAGGAACACTGAAGCTTTCTTT	CASSLRDRNTEAFF	TRBV7-9	NA	TRBD1	14	TRBJ1-1
TGCGCCAGCAGCTTTGCGGACAGCTCCTACGAGCAGTACTTC	CASSFADSSYEQYF	TRBV5-1	NA	NA	14	TRBJ2-7
TGTGCCAGCAGTGTAGGACAGGGGGCCTATGGCTACACCTTC	CASSVGQGAYGYTF	TRBV2	NA	TRBD1	14	TRBJ1-2
TGTGCCAGCAGTTTCCGCAGGCTTTTGAACACTGAAGCTTTCTTT	CASSFRRLLNTEAFF	TRBV28	NA	NA	15	TRBJ1-1
TGTGCCAGTAGTAACTCCCCTAGTTCAGGGCAGTTCTTC	CASSNSPSSGQFF	TRBV19	NA	NA	13	TRBJ2-1
TGTGCCGGCCAGGGGAGTGGAAACACCATATATTTT	CAGQGSGNTIYF	TRBV30	NA	NA	12	TRBJ1-3
TGTGCCAGCAGCCGAGCCGGGGGGCGTTATGGCTACACCTTC	CASSRAGGRYGYTF	TRBV14	NA	NA	14	TRBJ1-2
TGTGCCAGCAGTTTCACAGGGGGGCCCTACGAGCAGTACTTC	CASSFTGGPYEQYF	TRBV27	NA	TRBD1	14	TRBJ2-7